Below, 2 T cell receptor beta chains from the same sample are listed, as sequenced in a study of regulatory T cells in long-lasting Graves disease. Building the TCR beta libraries relied on iRepertoire HTBI primers, and CDR3 regions underwent Arm-PCR. TCRdb recomputed calls from the multiplex PCR reads with MiXCR, one row per CDR3 protein. The table lists just over 600,000 distinct CDR3 sequences, 15% to 20% of them singletons. The time point was: newly diagnosed GD, antithyroid drugs for less than 3 months. Following extraction of RNA from PBMCs, that RNA was used to make the TCR library. These data were also reused for a study on T cells in Graves' hyperthyroidism and ophthalmopathy.

Material: peripheral blood mononuclear cells (PBMCs), obtained at new diagnosis, from a patient treated with antithyroid drugs. The receptors come from a woman aged 25-40 years with Graves disease.

V and J are TRBV12-3 or TRBV12-4 and TRBJ1-3; D is ambiguous. CDR3 length equals 12 residues. V gave up 3 bases and J gave up 3 bases, with 3 bases separating them. This chain's CDR3 is CASSFYGNTIYF. As DNA, the CDR3 is TGTGCCAGCAGTTTTTATGGAAACACCATATATTTT.

This chain uses TRBV15 with TRBJ2-2; no reliable D call. This CDR3 has 13 residues. Deletions cut 4 bases from V and 5 bases from J, with 8 bases between. The germline V gene encodes CDR1 LNHNV and CDR2 YYDKDF (reference sequence). The CDR3 sequence: CATSTRQTGELFF. CDR3 bases: TGTGCCACCAGCACGCGACAAACCGGGGAGCTGTTTTTT.